The TCR beta chain under discussion was sequenced for a study of blood T cells in healthy people across ages. Roughly 10 milliliters was the volume of peripheral blood drawn from each donor. Samples each yielded at least 6 micrograms of total RNA. Study-wide points: The recorded TCR beta diversity per million T cells decreased in a roughly linear manner with age.

CDR3 length: 16 amino acids. Germline V gives CDR1 KGHDR, CDR2 SFDVKD. The J segment lost 0 bases and the V segment lost 2 bases, leaving 1 base of the junction unmatched. To note about this clonotype: Its target is not known.

A second PCR of roughly 7 to 11 cycles used a sample-barcoded 5' primer and a J-beta primer mix. MiXCR was run by TCRdb on the 5' RACE reads, yielding one entry per CDR3 protein. This table holds about 1.4 million distinct CDR3 sequences, 59% found once. This receptor was obtained from a man younger than 30 in good health. The sequenced sample consisted of blood. The chain uses TRBV24-1 and TRBJ2-1; 9 bases match TRBD2. Written as DNA, the CDR3 is TGTGCCACCAGTGATTCGCGGGGGGGCTCCTACAATGAGCAGTTCTTC. Its translation is CATSDSRGGSYNEQFF.